Sequencing of this T cell receptor beta chain was carried out in a study of T cell responses to AZD1222 COVID-19 vaccine. Overall study findings and caveats: At baseline, just six AZD1222 recipients tested seropositive. The sample set comprised mostly white British donors with more females, and clonal diversity was possibly underestimated.

Regarding this clone: Its matching antigen is unknown.

Assay: immunoSEQ multiplex PCR; the TCRdb copy retains only in-frame clones and omits some. This sample has 100,000 to 150,000 clones, with about nine tenths found just once. Germline assignment: CDR1 SGDLS and CDR2 YYNGEE. The V segment lost 6 bases and the J segment 3 bases; nucleotides outside the gene matches: 8. The CDR3 consists of 15 residues. The specimen comprised peripheral blood, sampled on day 0 of AZD1222 vaccination. The sequence came from an adult in good health. The V gene is TRBV9, the J gene TRBJ1-3; 8 nucleotides match TRBD1. CDR3 sequence: CASTAQGARGNTIYF. As DNA, the CDR3 is TGTGCCAGCACCGCCCAGGGGGCGCGTGGAAACACCATATATTTT.